Below, one T cell receptor beta chain is given with its context. As processed by the authors: Amplified reference gene primers provided the basis for estimating nucleated cell counts. Assay used: immunoSEQ multiplex PCR; TCRdb lists only in-frame clones, some missing. Clone size and the V and J calls come from that table; the DNA yielded D and trimming. Among about 250,000 clones listed, more than 65% were seen once. This sample is drawn from a study of blood T cell repertoires in COVID-19. On the study more broadly: The United States, Italy and Spain supplied acute and convalescent COVID-19 samples. PBMCs, B-cell-depleted T cells, or T cells provided the cDNA or gDNA that made up the material.

The CDR3 contains 13 residues. CDR1 is LGHDT, CDR2 YNNKEL, per germline (reference sequence). V lost 1 base and J 8 bases, leaving 9 bases between the germline ends. The chain has TRBV3-1 (or the pseudogene TRBV3-2) and TRBJ1-5; the D gene is possibly TRBD1 (6 bases). The sequenced sample consisted of peripheral blood. The clonotype originates from a woman aged 40 to 50 with active or convalescent COVID-19. The CDR3 nucleotides are TGTGCCAGCAGCCAAGGGACAGTGGAGCCCCAGCATTTT. Amino acid sequence: CASSQGTVEPQHF.